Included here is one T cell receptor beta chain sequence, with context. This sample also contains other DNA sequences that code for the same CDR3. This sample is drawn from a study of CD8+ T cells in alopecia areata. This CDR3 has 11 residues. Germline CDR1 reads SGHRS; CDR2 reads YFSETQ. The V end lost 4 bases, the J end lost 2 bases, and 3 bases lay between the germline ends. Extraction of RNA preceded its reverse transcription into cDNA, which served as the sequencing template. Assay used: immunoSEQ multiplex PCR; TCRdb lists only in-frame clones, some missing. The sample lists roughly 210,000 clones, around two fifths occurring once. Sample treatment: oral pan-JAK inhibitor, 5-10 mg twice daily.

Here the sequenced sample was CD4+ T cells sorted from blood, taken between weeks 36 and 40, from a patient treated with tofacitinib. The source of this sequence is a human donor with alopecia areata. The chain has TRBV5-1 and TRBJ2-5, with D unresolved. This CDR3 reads CASSLQETQYF. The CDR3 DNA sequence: TGCGCCAGCAGCCTGCAAGAGACCCAGTACTTC.